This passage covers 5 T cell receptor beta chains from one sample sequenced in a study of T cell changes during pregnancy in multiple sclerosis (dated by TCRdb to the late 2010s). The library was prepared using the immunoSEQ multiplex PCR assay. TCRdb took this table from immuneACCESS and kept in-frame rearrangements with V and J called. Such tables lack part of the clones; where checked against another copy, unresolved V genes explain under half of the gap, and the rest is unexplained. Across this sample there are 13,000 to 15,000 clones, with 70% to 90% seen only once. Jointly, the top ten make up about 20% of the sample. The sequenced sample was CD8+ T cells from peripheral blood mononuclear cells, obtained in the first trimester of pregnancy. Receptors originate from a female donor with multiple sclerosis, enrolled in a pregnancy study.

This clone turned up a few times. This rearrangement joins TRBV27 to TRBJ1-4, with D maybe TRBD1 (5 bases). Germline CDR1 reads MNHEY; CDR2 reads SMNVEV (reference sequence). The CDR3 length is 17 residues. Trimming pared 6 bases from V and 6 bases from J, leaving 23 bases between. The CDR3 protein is CASRTLLGALADEKLFF. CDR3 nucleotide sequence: TGTGCCAGCAGAACCCTCCTAGGGGCTCTGGCGGATGAAAAACTGTTTTTT. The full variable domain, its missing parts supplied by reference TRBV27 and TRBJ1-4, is EAQVTQNPRYLITVTGKKLTVTCSQNMNHEYMSWYRQDPGLGLRQIYYSMNVEVTDKGDVPEGYKVSRKEKRNFPLILESPSPNQTSLYFCASRTLLGALADEKLFFGSGTQLSVL.

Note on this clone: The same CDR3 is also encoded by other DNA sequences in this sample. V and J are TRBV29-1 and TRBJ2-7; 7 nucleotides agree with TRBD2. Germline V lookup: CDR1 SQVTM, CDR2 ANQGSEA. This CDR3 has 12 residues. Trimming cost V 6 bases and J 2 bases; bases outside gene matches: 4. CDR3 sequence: CSVASGAYEQYF. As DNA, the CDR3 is TGCAGCGTAGCTAGCGGCGCCTACGAGCAGTACTTC.

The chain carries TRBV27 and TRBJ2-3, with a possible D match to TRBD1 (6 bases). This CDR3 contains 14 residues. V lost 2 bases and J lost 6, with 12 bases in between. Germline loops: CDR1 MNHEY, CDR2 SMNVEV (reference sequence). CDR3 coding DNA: TGTGCCAGCAGTTTAGGGTTGAGGGGGGATACGCAGTATTTT. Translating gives CASSLGLRGDTQYF.

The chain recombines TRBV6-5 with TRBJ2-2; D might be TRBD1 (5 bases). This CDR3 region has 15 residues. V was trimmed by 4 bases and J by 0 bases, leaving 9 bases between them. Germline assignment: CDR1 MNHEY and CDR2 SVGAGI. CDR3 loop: CASSLTAANTGELFF. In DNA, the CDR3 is TGTGCCAGCAGTTTGACAGCTGCGAACACCGGGGAGCTGTTTTTT.

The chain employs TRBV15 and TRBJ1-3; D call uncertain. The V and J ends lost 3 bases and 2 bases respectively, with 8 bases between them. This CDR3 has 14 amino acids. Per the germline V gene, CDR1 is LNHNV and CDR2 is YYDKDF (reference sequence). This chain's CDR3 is CATSSFEAGNTIYF. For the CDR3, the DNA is TGTGCCACCAGCAGTTTTGAGGCTGGAAACACCATATATTTT.